Below, 5 T cell receptor beta chains from the same sample are listed, as sequenced in a study of PD-L1 blockade in urothelial cancer. Noted time point: peripheral blood 6 weeks after treatment start. Libraries were prepared by immunoSEQ multiplex PCR; TCRdb keeps only in-frame clonotypes and omits some of them. The sample lists some 120,000 clones, around 89% occurring once. Source: PBMCs, taken around atezolizumab (anti-PD-L1) treatment. The receptors stem from a man aged 55 to 70 with urothelial cancer.

The rearrangement links TRBV6-5 to TRBJ1-1, with D perhaps TRBD1 (6 bases). Germline values: CDR1 MNHEY, CDR2 SVGAGI. V lost 6 bases, J lost 11 bases, and 22 bases lay in between. CDR3 length: 14 residues. The CDR3 nucleotides are TGTGCCAGCAGCCAACGGGGGGGGGCCTGGGGCGCTTTCTTT. This gives the protein CASSQRGGAWGAFF.

This chain uses TRBV2 with TRBJ2-7, with 11 bases fitting TRBD2. The CDR3 runs 15 residues. Per germline, CDR1 SNHLY and CDR2 FYNNEI. The V segment lost 6 bases and the J segment 3 bases; nucleotides outside the gene matches: 7. The chain's CDR3 is CASSEGTSGYYEQYF. The DNA of the CDR3 is TGTGCCAGCAGCGAGGGGACTAGCGGATACTACGAGCAGTACTTC.

V is TRBV19 and J is TRBJ1-1; the D is unclear. V dropped 8 bases and J dropped 2 bases, with 12 bases sitting between them. The germline V gene encodes CDR1 LNHDA and CDR2 SQIVND (reference sequence). This CDR3 region has 13 residues. The CDR3 loop is CASRPPGNTEAFF. Here the CDR3 DNA reads TGTGCCAGTCGCCCGCCCGGTAACACTGAAGCTTTCTTT.

The chain has TRBV2 and TRBJ1-1; 8 bases match TRBD1. The V gene end was trimmed by 6 bases and the J gene end by 0 bases; junction bases not matched to a gene: 12. The length of the CDR3 is 17 residues. The germline V gene encodes CDR1 SNHLY and CDR2 FYNNEI. The CDR3 coding sequence is TGTGCCAGCAGGAGAGGACAGGGACTTCTTATGAACACTGAAGCTTTCTTT. This sequence encodes CASRRGQGLLMNTEAFF.

This clone was seen only once. The chain employs TRBV2 and TRBJ2-3; D gene ambiguous. This CDR3 spans 11 amino acids. The V end lost 7 bases, the J end lost 2 bases, and 4 bases lay between the germline ends. Germline CDR1 reads SNHLY; CDR2 reads FYNNEI. In DNA, the CDR3 is TGTGCCAGCACCTACACAGATACGCAGTATTTT. Translated: CASTYTDTQYF.